What follows are 27 T cell receptor beta chains derived from one specimen sequenced in a study of cytomegalovirus exposure and HLA in healthy donors. Sequencing was performed with immunoSEQ multiplex PCR; in TCRdb, only in-frame clones are kept and a portion is missing. The sample includes 240,000 or so clones, around 88% seen only once; the top ten take roughly 1.2%. What was sequenced was PBMCs. The receptor source for this set is a woman in her 30s in good health and CMV-seropositive.

This clone has only one observation. V is TRBV11-1 and J is TRBJ1-4; perhaps TRBD1 as D (5 bases). CDR3 length equals 16 residues. Germline V lookup: CDR1 SGHAT, CDR2 FQDESV (reference sequence). The V end lost 1 base, the J end lost 4 bases, and 13 bases lay between the germline ends. CDR3 DNA: TGTGCCAGCAGCTTAGATGGAGGGACGGATAATGAAAAACTGTTTTTT. Translating gives CASSLDGGTDNEKLFF. Supplemented by reference TRBV11-1 and TRBJ1-4, the full variable domain reads EAEVAQSPRYKITEKSQAVAFWCDPISGHATLYWYRQILGQGPELLVQFQDESVVDDSQLPKDRFSAERLKGVDSTLKIQPAELGDSAMYLCASSLDGGTDNEKLFFGSGTQLSVL.

V is TRBV6-1 and J is TRBJ2-1; 11 nucleotides agree with TRBD2. CDR1 is MNHNS, CDR2 SASEGT, per germline. The V gene end was trimmed by 5 bases and the J gene end by 9 bases; junction bases not matched to a gene: 9. The length of the CDR3 is 15 residues. The CDR3 here is CASSPGLAGLVEQFF. The CDR3 DNA reads TGTGCCAGCAGTCCTGGACTAGCGGGCCTGGTTGAGCAGTTCTTC.

This clone was detected a few times. The chain couples TRBV13 to TRBJ2-2, with 8 bases fitting TRBD1. CDR1 is PRHDT and CDR2 is FYEKMQ in the germline V gene (reference sequence). V lost 2 bases and J lost 1; bases outside the gene matches: 3. This CDR3 region has 16 residues. Here the CDR3 reads CASSLSGTGNTGELFF. CDR3 in DNA: TGTGCCAGCAGCTTATCCGGGACAGGGAACACCGGGGAGCTGTTTTTT.

The chain has TRBV11-2 and TRBJ2-7, with D tentatively TRBD2 (6 bases). Germline V gene sequence: CDR1 SGHAT, CDR2 FQNNGV. This CDR3 spans 15 amino acids. V lost 2 bases to trimming and J lost 6 bases, with 17 bases between them. CDR3 amino acids: CASSLLSGGSGEQYF. CDR3 DNA sequence: TGTGCCAGCAGCTTACTCTCCGGGGGTTCCGGCGAGCAGTACTTC.

The chain carries TRBV14 and TRBJ1-2; D call uncertain. Germline V CDR1 and CDR2: SGHDN, FVKESK. The V end was cut by 0 bases, the J end by 7 bases, with 9 bases between. There are 13 residues in the CDR3. CDR3 DNA sequence: TGTGCCAGCAGCCAAGATCACTGGGCTGGCTACACCTTC. It encodes CASSQDHWAGYTF.

The chain has TRBV27 and TRBJ2-7; D is possibly TRBD1 (6 bases). The CDR3 has 14 amino acids. Germline values: CDR1 MNHEY, CDR2 SMNVEV (reference sequence). V lost 4 bases to trimming and J lost 5 bases, with 15 bases between them. This CDR3 reads CASSWTHRENEQYF. The CDR3 DNA sequence: TGTGCCAGCAGTTGGACCCACAGGGAGAACGAGCAGTACTTC.

The chain joins TRBV4-1 to TRBJ1-2; no firm D call. Trimming shortened V by 5 bases and J by 4 bases, and 26 bases separated the two germline ends. The CDR3 loop spans 18 amino acids. CDR1 MGHRA and CDR2 YSYEKL come from the germline V gene. The CDR3 loop reads CASSNTFGESGWGYGYTF. CDR3 bases: TGCGCCAGCAGCAATACTTTTGGGGAGTCGGGCTGGGGCTATGGCTACACCTTC.

V usage is TRBV7-8 and J usage is TRBJ2-1; 12 bases are a match to TRBD2. Trimming at V came to 3 bases and at J to 4 bases, leaving 7 bases not matched to a gene. The V gene's germline CDR1 is SGHVS and CDR2 FQNEAQ. The CDR3 runs to 17 residues. The CDR3 loop is CASSFATSGRLYNEQFF. The CDR3 bases are TGTGCCAGCAGCTTCGCAACTAGCGGGAGGCTTTACAATGAGCAGTTCTTC.

This clone was found a few times. V and J are TRBV28 and TRBJ2-7; D unclear. The V end lost 2 bases, the J end lost 3 bases, and 5 bases lay between the germline ends. The CDR3 extends over 12 amino acids. Germline V gives CDR1 MDHEN, CDR2 SYDVKM. The CDR3 loop is CASSLLNYEQYF. The CDR3, as DNA: TGTGCCAGCAGTTTACTAAACTACGAGCAGTACTTC.

The chain recombines TRBV21-1 with TRBJ1-5; no DNA check was done on the table's D call, TRBD1. TRBV21-1 is designated a pseudogene. The CDR3 covers 18 residues. CDR3 amino acids: CASSKALTGKLGNQPQHF. CDR3 nucleotides: TGTGCCAGCAGCAAGGCGCTGACAGGGAAGTTAGGCAATCAGCCCCAGCATTTT.

This chain uses TRBV28 with TRBJ2-4; perhaps TRBD1 as D (6 bases). Trimming took off 4 bases at V and 2 bases at J, with 12 bases between the two ends. The V gene's germline CDR1 is MDHEN and CDR2 SYDVKM. This CDR3 region has 15 residues. The CDR3 DNA reads as TGTGCCAGCAGTTCGCACCAGGGGCCCAAAAACATTCAGTACTTC. Protein product: CASSSHQGPKNIQYF.

The J gene is TRBJ2-7, the V gene TRBV11-3; 7 bases are a match to TRBD1. CDR1 and CDR2 (germline): SGHNT, YENEEA. Losses at the gene ends were 5 bases for V and 2 bases for J; bases not matched to a gene: 9. The CDR3 runs 15 residues. The DNA of the CDR3 is TGTGCCAGCAGCCCCGAGGGGACAGCAACCTACGAGCAGTACTTC. Its translation: CASSPEGTATYEQYF. The full variable domain, with the rest looked up from reference TRBV11-3 and TRBJ2-7, is EAGVVQSPRYKIIEKKQPVAFWCNPISGHNTLYWYLQNLGQGPELLIRYENEEAVDDSQLPKDRFSAERLKGVDSTLKIQPAELGDSAVYLCASSPEGTATYEQYFGPGTRLTVT.

The V gene is TRBV2, the J gene TRBJ1-5; 7 positions agree with TRBD1. Trimming cost V 6 bases and J 2 bases; bases outside gene matches: 4. The CDR3 runs 14 residues. Germline CDR1 is SNHLY and CDR2 is FYNNEI. The CDR3 is CASSPDRGNQPQHF. CDR3 in DNA: TGTGCCAGCAGCCCCGACAGGGGCAATCAGCCCCAGCATTTT. Based on the CDR3 plus reference TRBV2 and TRBJ1-5, the full variable domain is EPEVTQTPSHQVTQMGQEVILRCVPISNHLYFYWYRQILGQKVEFLVSFYNNEISEKSEIFDDQFSVERPDGSNFTLKIRSTKLEDSAMYFCASSPDRGNQPQHFGDGTRLSIL.

The gene calls are TRBV25-1 and TRBJ1-4; D remains ambiguous. CDR1 and CDR2 from the germline V gene are MGHDK and SYGVNS. Between the trimmed V and J ends, which lost 1 base and 0 bases, there was a span of 9 bases. The CDR3 extends over 16 amino acids. This CDR3 is CASSEFREATNEKLFF. For the CDR3, the DNA is TGTGCCAGCAGTGAATTTCGGGAGGCAACTAATGAAAAACTGTTTTTT.

The chain joins TRBV19 to TRBJ2-2, with 8 bases fitting TRBD1. This CDR3 contains 16 residues. V gave up 3 bases and J gave up 0 bases; unmatched junction bases: 3. The V gene's germline CDR1 is LNHDA and CDR2 SQIVND (reference sequence). This CDR3 is CASSMGDRTNTGELFF. The CDR3 coding sequence is TGTGCCAGTAGTATGGGGGACAGGACGAACACCGGGGAGCTGTTTTTT. Drawing the rest from reference TRBV19 and TRBJ2-2, the complete variable domain is DGGITQSPKYLFRKEGQNVTLSCEQNLNHDAMYWYRQDPGQGLRLIYYSQIVNDFQKGDIAEGYSVSREKKESFPLTVTSAQKNPTAFYLCASSMGDRTNTGELFFGEGSRLTVL.

This clone was observed once. The rearrangement links TRBV4-1 to TRBJ2-5; the D gene is possibly TRBD2 (7 bases). Germline lookup yields CDR1 MGHRA and CDR2 YSYEKL. The ends were cut back, 4 bases at V and 2 bases at J, with 17 bases in the middle. There are 16 residues in the CDR3. CDR3 sequence reads: CASSLAGQGIQETQYF. CDR3 DNA sequence: TGCGCCAGCAGCCTAGCGGGCCAGGGGATTCAAGAGACCCAGTACTTC.

The rearrangement links TRBV27 to TRBJ2-7; maybe TRBD2 (5 bases). The CDR3 covers 14 residues. V shed 3 bases and J shed 3 bases, with 12 bases lying between them. Germline CDR1 and CDR2: MNHEY and SMNVEV (reference sequence). This CDR3 is CASSFVTGIYEQYF. In DNA, the CDR3 is TGTGCCAGCAGTTTTGTGACCGGGATCTACGAGCAGTACTTC.

The rearrangement joins TRBV7-6 to TRBJ2-1; 7 bases match TRBD1. Germline assignment: CDR1 SGHVS and CDR2 FNYEAQ. CDR3 size: 16 residues. V was clipped by 3 bases and J by 8 bases; unmatched bases: 13. The CDR3 sequence is CASSFRGQASVDEQFF. Here the CDR3 DNA reads TGTGCCAGCAGCTTTAGGGGGCAGGCAAGTGTTGATGAGCAGTTCTTC.

This chain links TRBV27 with TRBJ2-1; 7 bases map to TRBD1. In germline, CDR1 is MNHEY, CDR2 SMNVEV (reference sequence). J gave up 0 bases and V 3 bases, and 2 bases lay outside the gene matches. CDR3 length equals 15 residues. CDR3 coding DNA: TGTGCCAGCAGTTTCCGACAGGGCTCCTACAATGAGCAGTTCTTC. Translated: CASSFRQGSYNEQFF.

V and J are TRBV5-4 and TRBJ1-2; 9 bases are shared with TRBD1. The V gene's germline CDR1 is SGHNT and CDR2 YYREEE (reference sequence). J was trimmed by 7 bases and V by 5 bases; bases with no gene match: 9. The length of the CDR3 is 14 residues. The CDR3 DNA reads as TGTGCCAGCAGTGGGACAGGGCTCGTCGGTGGCTACACCTTC. Translation gives CASSGTGLVGGYTF.

This rearrangement joins TRBV7-6 to TRBJ2-2; a possible D gene is TRBD2 (5 bases). Germline V gene sequence: CDR1 SGHVS, CDR2 FNYEAQ. The CDR3 extends over 15 amino acids. V gave up 5 bases and J gave up 6 bases, with 16 bases separating them. CDR3 protein: CASSPTGRVAGELFF. The CDR3 DNA sequence: TGTGCCAGCAGCCCGACGGGAAGGGTAGCCGGGGAGCTGTTTTTT.

The chain couples TRBV25-1 to TRBJ2-1, with 13 bases identical to TRBD2. The V gene end was trimmed by 2 bases and the J gene end by 3 bases; junction bases not matched to a gene: 1. The germline CDR1 and CDR2 sequences are MGHDK and SYGVNS. The CDR3 contains 16 residues. The DNA of the CDR3 is TGTGCCAGCAGTGAAACTAGCGGGAGGGACTACAATGAGCAGTTCTTC. It translates to CASSETSGRDYNEQFF. The whole variable domain, filled in from reference TRBV25-1 and TRBJ2-1, reads EADIYQTPRYLVIGTGKKITLECSQTMGHDKMYWYQQDPGMELHLIHYSYGVNSTEKGDLSSESTVSRIRTEHFPLTLESARPSHTSQYLCASSETSGRDYNEQFFGPGTRLTVL.

The sample holds one count of this clone. The chain employs TRBV19 and TRBJ2-2, with no clear D. V shed 0 bases and J shed 1 base, with 6 bases lying between them. The CDR3 runs 15 residues. Germline V gene lookup returns CDR1 LNHDA and CDR2 SQIVND (reference sequence). Here the CDR3 DNA reads TGTGCCAGTAGTATAGACAGGCTGAACACCGGGGAGCTGTTTTTT. Its translation is CASSIDRLNTGELFF.

V gene TRBV28 combines with J gene TRBJ2-7; 12 bases are a match to TRBD2. This CDR3 contains 13 residues. Germline V lookup: CDR1 MDHEN, CDR2 SYDVKM. CDR3 bases: TGTGCGTCACGACTAGCGGGAGTCCACGAGCAGTACTTC. Amino acids: CASRLAGVHEQYF.

This clone was detected once. The rearrangement joins TRBV7-3 to TRBJ2-1, with 9 nucleotides matching TRBD2. The CDR3 is 15 amino acids. Germline trimming cut 4 bases from V and 4 bases from J; bases unmatched to any gene: 5. From germline, CDR1 is SGHTA and CDR2 FQGTGA. This chain's CDR3 is CASSSGLAIYNEQFF. The CDR3 DNA reads TGTGCCAGCAGCTCAGGACTAGCGATATACAATGAGCAGTTCTTC. Together with reference TRBV7-3 and TRBJ2-1, the CDR3 gives the full variable domain: GAGVSQTPSNKVTEKGKYVELRCDPISGHTALYWYRQSLGQGPEFLIYFQGTGAADDSGLPNDRFFAVRPEGSVSTLKIQRTERGDSAVYLCASSSGLAIYNEQFFGPGTRLTVL.

The chain employs TRBV28 and TRBJ1-1; 11 positions agree with TRBD1. J lost 6 bases, V lost 5 bases, and 17 bases had no gene match. Per the germline V gene, CDR1 is MDHEN and CDR2 is SYDVKM. The CDR3 is 18 residues long. The CDR3: CASSPLRTGGLLFSEAFF. CDR3 DNA sequence: TGTGCCAGCAGTCCTCTAAGGACAGGGGGCTTGTTATTCTCTGAAGCTTTCTTT. Full variable domain (remainder filled in from reference TRBV28 and TRBJ1-1): DVKVTQSSRYLVKRTGEKVFLECVQDMDHENMFWYRQDPGLGLRLIYFSYDVKMKEKGDIPEGYSVSREKKERFSLILESASTNQTSMYLCASSPLRTGGLLFSEAFFGQGTRLTVV.

This clone has just one count. Here the CDR3 reads CSVGLAGGDEQFF. The CDR3 bases are TGCAGCGTTGGACTAGCGGGGGGCGATGAGCAGTTCTTC. The V gene is TRBV29-1, the J gene TRBJ2-1, with 13 bases matching TRBD2. Germline V gene lookup returns CDR1 SQVTM and CDR2 ANQGSEA. Losses at the gene ends were 4 bases for V and 8 bases for J; bases not matched to a gene: 2. The CDR3 totals 13 residues.